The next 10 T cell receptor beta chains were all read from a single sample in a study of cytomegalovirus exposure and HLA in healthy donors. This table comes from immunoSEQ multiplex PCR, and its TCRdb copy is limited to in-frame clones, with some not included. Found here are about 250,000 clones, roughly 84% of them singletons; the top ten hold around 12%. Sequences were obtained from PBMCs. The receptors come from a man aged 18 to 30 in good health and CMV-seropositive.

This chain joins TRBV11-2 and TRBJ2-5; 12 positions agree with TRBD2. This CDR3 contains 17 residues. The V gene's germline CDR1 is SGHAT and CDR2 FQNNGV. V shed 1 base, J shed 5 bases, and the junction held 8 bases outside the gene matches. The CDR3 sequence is CASSLGLAGVGWETQYF. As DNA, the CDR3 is TGTGCCAGCAGCTTAGGACTAGCGGGAGTTGGGTGGGAGACCCAGTACTTC.

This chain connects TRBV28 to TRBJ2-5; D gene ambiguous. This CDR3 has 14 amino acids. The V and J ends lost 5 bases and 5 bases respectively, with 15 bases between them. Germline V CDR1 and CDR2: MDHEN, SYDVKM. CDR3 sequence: CASSRYSPRETQYF. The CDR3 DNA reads TGTGCCAGCAGTCGATACAGTCCCCGGGAGACCCAGTACTTC. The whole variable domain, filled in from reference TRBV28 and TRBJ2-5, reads DVKVTQSSRYLVKRTGEKVFLECVQDMDHENMFWYRQDPGLGLRLIYFSYDVKMKEKGDIPEGYSVSREKKERFSLILESASTNQTSMYLCASSRYSPRETQYFGPGTRLLVL.

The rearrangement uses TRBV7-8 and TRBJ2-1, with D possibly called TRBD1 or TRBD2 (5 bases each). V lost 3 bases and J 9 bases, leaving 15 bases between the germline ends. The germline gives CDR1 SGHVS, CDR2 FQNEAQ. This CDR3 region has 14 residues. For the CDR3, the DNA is TGTGCCAGCAGCTTCGAGGGCAGGGCTAGTGAGCAGTTCTTC. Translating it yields CASSFEGRASEQFF. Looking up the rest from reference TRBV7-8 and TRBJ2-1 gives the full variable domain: GAGVSQSPRYKVAKRGQDVALRCDPISGHVSLFWYQQALGQGPEFLTYFQNEAQLDKSGLPSDRFFAERPEGSVSTLKIQRTQQEDSAVYLCASSFEGRASEQFFGPGTRLTVL.

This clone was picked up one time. CDR3 in amino acids: CASSLRRDHSYEQYF. The CDR3 region has the DNA TGTGCCAGCAGCTTACGGCGGGACCACTCCTACGAGCAGTACTTC. The chain employs TRBV7-9 and TRBJ2-7; D is possibly TRBD2 (6 bases). CDR1 SEHNR and CDR2 FQNEAQ come from the germline V gene (reference sequence). V lost 2 bases and J lost 0, with 11 bases in between. This CDR3 comprises 15 residues.

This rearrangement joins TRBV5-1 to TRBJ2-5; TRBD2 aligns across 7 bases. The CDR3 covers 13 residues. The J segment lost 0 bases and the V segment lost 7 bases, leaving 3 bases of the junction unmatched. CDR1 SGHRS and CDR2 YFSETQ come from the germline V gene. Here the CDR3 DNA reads TGCGCCAGCGGGGGAGGGCACCAAGAGACCCAGTACTTC. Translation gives CASGGGHQETQYF.

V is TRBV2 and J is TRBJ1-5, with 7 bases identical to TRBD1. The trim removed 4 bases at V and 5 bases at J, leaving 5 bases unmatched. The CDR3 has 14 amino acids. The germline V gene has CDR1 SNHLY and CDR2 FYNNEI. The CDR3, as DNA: TGTGCCAGCAGTGTTGAGGGGGCCGATCAGCCCCAGCATTTT. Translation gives CASSVEGADQPQHF.

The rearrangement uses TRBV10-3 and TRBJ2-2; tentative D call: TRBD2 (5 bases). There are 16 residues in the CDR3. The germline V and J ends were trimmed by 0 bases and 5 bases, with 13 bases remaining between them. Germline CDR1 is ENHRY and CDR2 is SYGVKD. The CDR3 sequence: CAISESTGMSTGELFF. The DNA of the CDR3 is TGTGCCATCAGTGAGTCGACGGGGATGAGTACCGGGGAGCTGTTTTTT.

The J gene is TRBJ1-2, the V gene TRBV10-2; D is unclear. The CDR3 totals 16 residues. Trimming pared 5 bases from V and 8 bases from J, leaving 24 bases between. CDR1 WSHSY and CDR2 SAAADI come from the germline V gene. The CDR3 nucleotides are TGCGCCAGCAGTAATGCCCTCGTCCGGGCCGTAGGCGGCTACACCTTC. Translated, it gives CASSNALVRAVGGYTF.

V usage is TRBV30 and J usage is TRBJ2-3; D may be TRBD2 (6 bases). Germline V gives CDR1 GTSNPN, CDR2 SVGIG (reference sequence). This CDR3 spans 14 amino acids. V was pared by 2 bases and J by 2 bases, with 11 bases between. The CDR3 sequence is CAWSWGEFTDTQYF. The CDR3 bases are TGTGCCTGGAGTTGGGGGGAGTTCACAGATACGCAGTATTTT.

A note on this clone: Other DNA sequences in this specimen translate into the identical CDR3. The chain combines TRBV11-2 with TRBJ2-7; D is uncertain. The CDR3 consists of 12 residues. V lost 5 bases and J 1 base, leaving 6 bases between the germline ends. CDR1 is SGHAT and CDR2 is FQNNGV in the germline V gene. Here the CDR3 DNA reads TGTGCCAGCAGCAGTCGTTCCTACGAGCAGTACTTC. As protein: CASSSRSYEQYF.